This TCR beta chain came from a study of T cell responses to AZD1222 COVID-19 vaccine. TCRdb's table, derived via immunoSEQ multiplex PCR, lists solely in-frame clones and lacks some. The sample comprises 75,000 to 100,000 clones, about 89% of which are singletons, and under 2.5% rests with the top ten. The TCR was taken from an adult in good health. The sample here was peripheral blood, taken on day 0 of AZD1222 vaccination.

The CDR3 is CASSPTVNTEAFF. The DNA of the CDR3 is TGTGCCAGCAGCCCGACAGTGAACACTGAAGCTTTCTTT. The rearrangement uses TRBV7-3 and TRBJ1-1; perhaps TRBD1 as D (5 bases). Germline assignment: CDR1 SGHTA and CDR2 FQGTGA. This CDR3 has 13 amino acids. Deletions cut 5 bases from V and 0 bases from J, with 7 bases between.